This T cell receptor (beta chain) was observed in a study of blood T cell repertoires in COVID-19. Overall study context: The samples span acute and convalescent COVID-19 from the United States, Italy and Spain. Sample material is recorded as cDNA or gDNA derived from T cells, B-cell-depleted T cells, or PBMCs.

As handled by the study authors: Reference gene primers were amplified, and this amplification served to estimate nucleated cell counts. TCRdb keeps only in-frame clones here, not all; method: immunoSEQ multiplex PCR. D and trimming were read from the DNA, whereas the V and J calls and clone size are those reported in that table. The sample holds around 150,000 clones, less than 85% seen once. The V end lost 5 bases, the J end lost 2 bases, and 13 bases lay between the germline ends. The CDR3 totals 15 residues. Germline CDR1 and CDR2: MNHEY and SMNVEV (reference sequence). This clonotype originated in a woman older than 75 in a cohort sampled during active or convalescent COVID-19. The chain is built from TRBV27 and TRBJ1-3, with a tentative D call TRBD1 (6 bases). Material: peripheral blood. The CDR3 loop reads CASSRNRETGNTIYF. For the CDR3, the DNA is TGTGCCAGCAGTAGGAACAGGGAGACTGGAAACACCATATATTTT.